This T cell receptor (beta chain) was documented in a study of OX40 agonist ivuxolimab in advanced cancers. It was autoimmune disease history or systemic immunosuppression that excluded patients. The assay was immunoSEQ multiplex PCR, and TCRdb's table has in-frame clones only and misses some. The data hold about 38,000 clones, with 80% to 90% observed a single time. The CDR3 length is 16 residues. V was cut by 6 bases and J by 0 bases, with 15 bases left in between. From germline, CDR1 is MDHEN and CDR2 SYDVKM. The chain uses TRBV28 and TRBJ1-5; the D is unclear. Sequencing was performed on CD4+ or CD8+ T cells sorted from blood, taken in a trial of the OX40 agonist ivuxolimab. The clonotype comes from an adult with an advanced solid tumor such as melanoma, head and neck, liver or kidney cancer. In DNA, the CDR3 is TGTGCCAGCAGGGCTGGACGGATGGGTAGCAATCAGCCCCAGCATTTT. This translates into CASRAGRMGSNQPQHF.